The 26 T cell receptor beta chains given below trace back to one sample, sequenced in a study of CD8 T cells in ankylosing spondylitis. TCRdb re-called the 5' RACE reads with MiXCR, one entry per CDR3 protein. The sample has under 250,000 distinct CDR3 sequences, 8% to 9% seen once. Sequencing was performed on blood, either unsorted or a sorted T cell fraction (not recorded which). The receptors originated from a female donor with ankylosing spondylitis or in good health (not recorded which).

The DNA of the CDR3 is TGTGCCAGCAGTCCCCCCAGGGAATCTAGAACCACTGAAGCTTTCTTT. The encoded protein is CASSPPRESRTTEAFF. The genes are TRBV12-3 or TRBV12-4 and TRBJ1-1, with D possibly matching TRBD1 (5 bases). The germline V and J ends were trimmed by 5 bases and 4 bases, with 20 bases remaining between them. This CDR3 contains 16 residues.

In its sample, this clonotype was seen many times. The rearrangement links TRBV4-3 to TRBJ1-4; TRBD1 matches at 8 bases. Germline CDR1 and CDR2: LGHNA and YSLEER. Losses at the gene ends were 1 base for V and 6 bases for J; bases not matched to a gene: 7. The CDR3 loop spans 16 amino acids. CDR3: CASSQGRQGRHEKLFF. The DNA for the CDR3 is TGCGCCAGCAGCCAAGGGCGACAGGGGAGGCATGAAAAACTGTTTTTT.

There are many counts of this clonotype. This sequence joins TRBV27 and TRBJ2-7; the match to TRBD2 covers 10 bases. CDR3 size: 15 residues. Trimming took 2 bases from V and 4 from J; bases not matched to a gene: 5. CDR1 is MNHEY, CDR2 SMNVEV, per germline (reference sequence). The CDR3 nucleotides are TGTGCCAGCAGTTTACTCGGAGCGGGAGGGTACGAGCAGTACTTC. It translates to CASSLLGAGGYEQYF.

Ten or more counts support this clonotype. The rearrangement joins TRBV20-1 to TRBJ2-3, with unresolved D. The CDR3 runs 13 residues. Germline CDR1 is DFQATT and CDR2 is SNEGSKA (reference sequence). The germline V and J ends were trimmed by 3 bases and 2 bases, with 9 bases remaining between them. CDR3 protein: CSARVGNTDTQYF. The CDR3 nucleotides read TGCAGTGCTAGGGTCGGTAACACAGATACGCAGTATTTT.

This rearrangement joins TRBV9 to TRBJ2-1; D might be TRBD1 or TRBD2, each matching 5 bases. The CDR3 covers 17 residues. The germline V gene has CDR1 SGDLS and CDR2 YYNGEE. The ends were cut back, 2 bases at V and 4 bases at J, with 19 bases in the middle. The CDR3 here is CASSVHRDPTLYNEQFF. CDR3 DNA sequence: TGTGCCAGCAGCGTGCACCGGGACCCCACCTTATACAATGAGCAGTTCTTC.

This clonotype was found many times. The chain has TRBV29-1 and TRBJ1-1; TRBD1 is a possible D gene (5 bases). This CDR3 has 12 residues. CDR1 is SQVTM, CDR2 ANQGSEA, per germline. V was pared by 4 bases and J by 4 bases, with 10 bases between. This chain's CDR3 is CSVAGFSTEAFF. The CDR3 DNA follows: TGCAGCGTTGCAGGGTTTTCCACTGAAGCTTTCTTT.

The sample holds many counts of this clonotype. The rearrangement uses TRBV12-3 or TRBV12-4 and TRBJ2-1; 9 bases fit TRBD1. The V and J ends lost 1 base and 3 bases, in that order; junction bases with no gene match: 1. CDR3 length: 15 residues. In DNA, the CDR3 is TGTGCCAGCAGTTTAGGGGGACAGGGCTACAATGAGCAGTTCTTC. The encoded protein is CASSLGGQGYNEQFF.

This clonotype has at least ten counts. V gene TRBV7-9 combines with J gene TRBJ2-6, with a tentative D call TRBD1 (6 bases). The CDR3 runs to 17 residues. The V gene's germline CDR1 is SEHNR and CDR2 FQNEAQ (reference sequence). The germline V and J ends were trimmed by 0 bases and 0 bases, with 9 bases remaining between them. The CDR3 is CASSLARGSSGANVLTF. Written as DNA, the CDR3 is TGTGCCAGCAGCTTAGCTAGGGGGAGCTCTGGGGCCAACGTCCTGACTTTC.

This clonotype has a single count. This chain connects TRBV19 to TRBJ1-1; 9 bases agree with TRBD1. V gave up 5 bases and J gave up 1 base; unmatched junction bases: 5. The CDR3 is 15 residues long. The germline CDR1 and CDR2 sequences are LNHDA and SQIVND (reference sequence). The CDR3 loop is CASSALTGGNTEAFF. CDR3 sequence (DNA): TGTGCCAGTAGTGCCCTGACAGGGGGGAACACTGAAGCTTTCTTT.

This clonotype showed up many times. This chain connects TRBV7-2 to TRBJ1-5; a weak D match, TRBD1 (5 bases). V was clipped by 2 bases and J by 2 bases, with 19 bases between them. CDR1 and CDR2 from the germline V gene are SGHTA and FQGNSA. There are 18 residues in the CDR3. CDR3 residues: CASSLSQGGINGNQPQHF. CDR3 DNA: TGTGCCAGCAGCTTATCGCAGGGTGGGATTAATGGCAATCAGCCCCAGCATTTT.

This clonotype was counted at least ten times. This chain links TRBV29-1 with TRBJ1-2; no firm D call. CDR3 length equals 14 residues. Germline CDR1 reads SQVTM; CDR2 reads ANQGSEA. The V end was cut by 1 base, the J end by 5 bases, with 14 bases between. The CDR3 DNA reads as TGCAGCGTTGAAGCCCGGGAAGGCGTGTATGGCTACACCTTC. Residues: CSVEAREGVYGYTF.

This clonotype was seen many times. CDR3 in amino acids: CASSPGMRSGNYNEQFF. The CDR3 coding sequence is TGCGCCAGCAGCCCAGGGATGCGGAGCGGGAACTACAATGAGCAGTTCTTC. The rearrangement uses TRBV5-1 and TRBJ2-1, with 7 positions matching TRBD2. Unmatched junction bases numbered 13, after V lost 4 bases and J lost 3 bases. Looked up from germline, CDR1 is SGHRS and CDR2 is YFSETQ. This CDR3 has 17 amino acids.

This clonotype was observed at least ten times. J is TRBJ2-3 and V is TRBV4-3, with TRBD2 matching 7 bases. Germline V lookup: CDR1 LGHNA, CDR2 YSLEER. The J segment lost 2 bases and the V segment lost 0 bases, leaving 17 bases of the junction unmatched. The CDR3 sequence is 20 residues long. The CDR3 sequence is CASSQDRAGIAGLYTDTQYF. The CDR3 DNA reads TGCGCCAGCAGCCAAGATAGGGCCGGAATAGCGGGCCTATACACAGATACGCAGTATTTT.

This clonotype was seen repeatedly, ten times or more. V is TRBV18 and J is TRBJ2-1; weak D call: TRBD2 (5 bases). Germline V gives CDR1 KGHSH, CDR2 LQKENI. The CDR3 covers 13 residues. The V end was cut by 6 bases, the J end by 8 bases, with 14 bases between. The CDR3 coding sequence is TGTGCCAGCTCTCCGAGCGGAATGGATGAGCAGTTCTTC. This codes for CASSPSGMDEQFF.

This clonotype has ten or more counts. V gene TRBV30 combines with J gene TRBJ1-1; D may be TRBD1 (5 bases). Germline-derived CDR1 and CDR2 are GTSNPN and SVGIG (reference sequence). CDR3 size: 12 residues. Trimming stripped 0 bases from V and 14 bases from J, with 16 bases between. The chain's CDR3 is CAWSVTGQGEFF. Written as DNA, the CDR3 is TGTGCCTGGAGTGTAACCGGGCAGGGAGAATTCTTT. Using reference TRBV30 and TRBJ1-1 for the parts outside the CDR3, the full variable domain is SQTIHQWPATLVQPVGSPLSLECTVEGTSNPNLYWYRQAAGRGLQLLFYSVGIGQISSEVPQNLSASRPQDRQFILSSKKLLLSDSGFYLCAWSVTGQGEFFGQGTRLTVV.

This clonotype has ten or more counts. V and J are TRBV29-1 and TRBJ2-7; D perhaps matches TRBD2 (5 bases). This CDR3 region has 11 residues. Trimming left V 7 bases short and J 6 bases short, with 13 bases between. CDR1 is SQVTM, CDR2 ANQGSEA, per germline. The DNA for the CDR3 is TGCAGCGCCCGGGGTGTGGGCGAGCAGTACTTC. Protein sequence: CSARGVGEQYF.

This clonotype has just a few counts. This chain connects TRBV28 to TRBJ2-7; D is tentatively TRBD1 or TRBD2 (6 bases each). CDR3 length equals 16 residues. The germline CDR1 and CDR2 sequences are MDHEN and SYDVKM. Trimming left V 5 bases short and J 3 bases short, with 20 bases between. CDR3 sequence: CASSPMTGGVLYEQYF. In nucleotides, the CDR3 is TGTGCCAGCAGTCCGATGACAGGCGGGGTTCTCTACGAGCAGTACTTC.

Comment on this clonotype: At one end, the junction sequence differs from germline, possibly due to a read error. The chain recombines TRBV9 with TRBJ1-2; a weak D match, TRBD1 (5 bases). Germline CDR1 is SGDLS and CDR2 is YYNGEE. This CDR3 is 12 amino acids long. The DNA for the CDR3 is TGTGCCGGCAGCACCAGGGAGTATGGCTACACCTTC. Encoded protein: CAGSTREYGYTF.

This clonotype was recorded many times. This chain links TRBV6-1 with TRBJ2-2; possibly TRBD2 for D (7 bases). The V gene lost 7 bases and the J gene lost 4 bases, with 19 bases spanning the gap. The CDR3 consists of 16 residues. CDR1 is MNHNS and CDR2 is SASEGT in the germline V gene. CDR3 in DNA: TGTGCCAGCAATGGCCTAGCGGAGGGGGGCACCGGGGAGCTGTTTTTT. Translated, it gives CASNGLAEGGTGELFF.

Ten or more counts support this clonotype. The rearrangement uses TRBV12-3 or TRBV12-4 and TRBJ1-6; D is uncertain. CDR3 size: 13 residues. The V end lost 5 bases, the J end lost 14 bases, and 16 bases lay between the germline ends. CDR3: CASSPDQQGTLHF. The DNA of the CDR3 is TGTGCCAGCAGTCCGGACCAACAAGGCACCCTCCACTTT.

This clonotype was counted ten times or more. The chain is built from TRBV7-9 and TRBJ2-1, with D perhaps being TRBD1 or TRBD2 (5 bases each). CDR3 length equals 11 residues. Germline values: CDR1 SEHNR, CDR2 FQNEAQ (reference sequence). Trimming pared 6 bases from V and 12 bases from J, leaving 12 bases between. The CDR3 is CASRVGERQFF. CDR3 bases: TGTGCCAGCAGGGTGGGGGAACGGCAGTTCTTC.

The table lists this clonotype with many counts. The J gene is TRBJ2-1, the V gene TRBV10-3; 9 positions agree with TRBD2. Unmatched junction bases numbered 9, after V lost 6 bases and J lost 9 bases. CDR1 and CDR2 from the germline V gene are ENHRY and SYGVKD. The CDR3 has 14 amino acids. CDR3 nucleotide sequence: TGTGCCATCAGAGATGCGGGAGGGGCAAGTGAGCAGTTCTTC. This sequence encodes CAIRDAGGASEQFF.

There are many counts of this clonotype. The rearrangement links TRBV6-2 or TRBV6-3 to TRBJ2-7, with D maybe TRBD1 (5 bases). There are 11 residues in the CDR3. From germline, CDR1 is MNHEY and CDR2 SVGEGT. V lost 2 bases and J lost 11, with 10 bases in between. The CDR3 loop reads CASSYKGMEYF. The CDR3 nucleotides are TGTGCCAGCAGTTACAAGGGGATGGAGTACTTC.

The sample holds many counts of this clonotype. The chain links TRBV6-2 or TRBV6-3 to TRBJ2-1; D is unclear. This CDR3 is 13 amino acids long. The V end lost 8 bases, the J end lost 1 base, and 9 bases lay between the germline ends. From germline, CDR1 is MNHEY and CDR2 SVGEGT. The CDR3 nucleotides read TGTGCCAGCCAGGAGAGATCCTACAATGAGCAGTTCTTC. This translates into CASQERSYNEQFF.

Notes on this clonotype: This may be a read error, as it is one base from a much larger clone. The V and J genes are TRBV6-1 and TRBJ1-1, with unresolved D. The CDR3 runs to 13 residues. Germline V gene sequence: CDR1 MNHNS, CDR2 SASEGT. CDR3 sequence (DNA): TGTGCCAGCACAACAGACATGAACACTGCAGCTTTCTTT. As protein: CASTTDMNTAAFF.

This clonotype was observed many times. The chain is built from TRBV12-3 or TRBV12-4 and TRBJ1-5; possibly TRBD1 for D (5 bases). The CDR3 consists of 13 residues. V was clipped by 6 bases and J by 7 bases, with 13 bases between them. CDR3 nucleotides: TGTGCCAGCAGCAGGGAAGGGAACCAGCCCCAGCATTTT. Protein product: CASSREGNQPQHF.